This entry lists 15 T cell receptor beta chains sequenced from one sample in a study of cytomegalovirus exposure and HLA in healthy donors. Here immunoSEQ multiplex PCR was the method, and the copy in TCRdb shows in-frame clones only, minus some. This sample carries approximately 120,000 clones, approximately 94% of them seen once, and the ten largest clones take roughly 1.2%. The sample comprised PBMCs. The receptor set was obtained from a woman aged 18-29 years in good health and CMV-seronegative.

The chain has TRBV9 and TRBJ2-7, with a possible D match to TRBD1 (6 bases). V gave up 4 bases and J gave up 4 bases, with 18 bases separating them. The CDR3 consists of 15 residues. In germline, CDR1 is SGDLS, CDR2 YYNGEE. The CDR3 is CASSTRQDSGYEQYF. The CDR3 nucleotides read TGTGCCAGCAGCACCCGACAGGATTCGGGGTACGAGCAGTACTTC.

The rearrangement links TRBV10-1 to TRBJ1-5; D is unclear. Deletions cut 0 bases from V and 0 bases from J, with 9 bases between. This CDR3 has 16 residues. Germline values: CDR1 WNHNN, CDR2 SYGVQD (reference sequence). CDR3 protein: CASSESGRYSNQPQHF. CDR3 nucleotide sequence: TGCGCCAGCAGTGAGTCGGGCAGGTATAGCAATCAGCCCCAGCATTTT.

The J gene is TRBJ1-3, the V gene TRBV6-5, with D unclear. The CDR3 is made up of 15 amino acids. V lost 4 bases, J lost 5 bases, and 15 bases lay in between. Per the germline V gene, CDR1 is MNHEY and CDR2 is SVGAGI. The CDR3 sequence: CASSLAASYRNTIYF. CDR3 DNA sequence: TGTGCCAGCAGTTTGGCAGCGTCCTATAGAAACACCATATATTTT.

The chain couples TRBV7-8 to TRBJ1-5; 8 nucleotides line up with TRBD1. CDR3 length: 12 amino acids. J gave up 5 bases and V 8 bases, and 2 bases lay outside the gene matches. Germline V lookup: CDR1 SGHVS, CDR2 FQNEAQ. The CDR3 DNA reads as TGTGCCAGCGGGGACAGGCATCAGCCCCAGCATTTT. This codes for CASGDRHQPQHF.

This chain links TRBV5-1 with TRBJ2-7, with D perhaps matching TRBD2 (5 bases). CDR1 and CDR2 from the germline V gene are SGHRS and YFSETQ. The CDR3 length is 14 residues. The V gene lost 6 bases and the J gene lost 3 bases, with 16 bases spanning the gap. The CDR3 DNA reads as TGCGCCAGCAAGGGAGTAAAGGCGGACTACGAGCAGTACTTC. It specifies CASKGVKADYEQYF.

The chain combines TRBV6-1 with TRBJ2-7, with D perhaps TRBD2 (6 bases). In germline, CDR1 is MNHNS, CDR2 SASEGT. Trimming took off 8 bases at V and 11 bases at J, with 16 bases between the two ends. The CDR3 extends over 11 amino acids. The CDR3: CASRRERTEYF. The CDR3 DNA sequence: TGTGCCAGCCGGCGGGAACGGACGGAGTACTTC.

This clone appeared a single time. The V gene is TRBV5-4, the J gene TRBJ2-3, with D perhaps matching TRBD2 (5 bases). CDR1 and CDR2 from the germline V gene are SGHNT and YYREEE (reference sequence). The CDR3 has 13 residues. Trimming stripped 4 bases from V and 5 bases from J, with 11 bases between. In DNA form, the CDR3 reads TGTGCCAGCAGCCCCGGAGGTAGAGATACGCAGTATTTT. It translates to CASSPGGRDTQYF.

The V and J genes are TRBV5-1 and TRBJ1-1; D uncertain. CDR3 size: 11 residues. The germline V and J ends were trimmed by 3 bases and 3 bases, with 3 bases remaining between them. The germline V gene has CDR1 SGHRS and CDR2 YFSETQ. The chain's CDR3 is CASSSDTEAFF. DNA of the CDR3: TGCGCCAGCAGCTCGGACACTGAAGCTTTCTTT.

This sequence joins TRBV11-2 and TRBJ2-3; 8 positions agree with TRBD1. The junction had 8 bases not matched to a gene; V was cut back by 5 bases and J by 4 bases. Germline V gives CDR1 SGHAT, CDR2 FQNNGV. The CDR3 totals 15 residues. The CDR3 sequence: CASSPGTGFADTQYF. CDR3 sequence (DNA): TGTGCCAGCAGCCCGGGGACAGGCTTCGCAGATACGCAGTATTTT.

This chain links TRBV14 with TRBJ1-4; D is uncertain. The length of the CDR3 is 15 residues. Germline V gives CDR1 SGHDN, CDR2 FVKESK. Trimming removed 4 bases at V and 8 bases at J, with 17 bases between. The CDR3 loop is CASSPQNPRAEKLFF. In DNA form, the CDR3 reads TGTGCCAGCAGCCCCCAAAACCCGAGGGCGGAAAAACTGTTTTTT.

The V call is TRBV29-1, the J call TRBJ1-1; D is ambiguous. The CDR3 loop spans 14 amino acids. Germline V CDR1 and CDR2: SQVTM, ANQGSEA. Trimming pared 5 bases from V and 11 bases from J, leaving 24 bases between. The CDR3 nucleotides read TGCAGCGTTAATGTGGGGTACGGGGAACTTTGGGCTTTCTTT. Translation gives CSVNVGYGELWAFF.

The chain has TRBV4-1 and TRBJ2-7; D is perhaps TRBD1 (6 bases). Deletions cut 0 bases from V and 9 bases from J, with 21 bases between. Germline assignment: CDR1 MGHRA and CDR2 YSYEKL. The CDR3 covers 16 residues. The CDR3 sequence is CASSQDPTGPQAGQYF. The CDR3 region has the DNA TGCGCCAGCAGCCAAGATCCGACAGGCCCGCAGGCGGGGCAGTACTTC.

This chain uses TRBV10-3 with TRBJ1-1; D might be TRBD1 (6 bases). The CDR3 sequence is 14 residues long. Trimming cost V 11 bases and J 1 base, with 17 bases left between them. Germline V gene sequence: CDR1 ENHRY, CDR2 SYGVKD. The CDR3 DNA sequence: TGTGCCTCTTCTCGGACAGAAACGAACACTGAAGCTTTCTTT. This codes for CASSRTETNTEAFF.

The V and J genes are TRBV19 and TRBJ2-7; TRBD1 matches 10 bases. V shed 4 bases and J 8 bases; nucleotides not matched to a gene: 8. This CDR3 contains 14 residues. The germline gives CDR1 LNHDA, CDR2 SQIVND (reference sequence). The CDR3 is CASSTGQGGSQQYF. The CDR3 DNA follows: TGTGCCAGTAGTACAGGACAGGGGGGGTCGCAGCAGTACTTC.

V and J are TRBV5-1 and TRBJ2-7; 7 bases line up with TRBD2. V was pared by 5 bases and J by 0 bases, with 5 bases of the junction left unmatched. CDR3 size: 14 residues. Germline CDR1 SGHRS, CDR2 YFSETQ. CDR3 loop: CASSPSGNSYEQYF. CDR3 bases: TGCGCCAGCAGTCCCAGCGGGAACTCCTACGAGCAGTACTTC.